The 28 T cell receptor beta chains in this list originate from one sample, sequenced in a study of Ad26.COV2.S vaccination and SARS-CoV-2 variants. The sample's treatment: around 19 received Ad26.COV2.S at low or high dose, single or two shots; roughly five received placebo; per-sample allocation not given. Day 63 following the first vaccine or placebo injection was when the samples were taken. The assay was immunoSEQ multiplex PCR, and TCRdb's table has in-frame clones only and misses some. The sample has hundreds of thousands of clones; around 87% are singletons. This sample comprised peripheral blood, obtained in a trial of Ad26.COV2.S vaccine versus placebo. The receptors stem from a person aged 18-65 years who received the Ad26.COV2.S COVID-19 vaccine or a placebo.

V is TRBV7-7 and J is TRBJ2-1; no reliable D call. Germline V CDR1 and CDR2: SSHAT, FNYEAQ (reference sequence). The V gene lost 2 bases and the J gene lost 0 bases, with 11 bases spanning the gap. This CDR3 has 16 amino acids. The CDR3, as DNA: TGTGCCAGCAGCTTAACCCCCATGCCCTCCTACAATGAGCAGTTCTTC. It is translated as CASSLTPMPSYNEQFF. Variable domain in full (rest from reference TRBV7-7 and TRBJ2-1): GAGVSQSPRYKVTKRGQDVTLRCDPISSHATLYWYQQALGQGPEFLTYFNYEAQPDKSGLPSDRFSAERPEGSISTLTIQRTEQRDSAMYRCASSLTPMPSYNEQFFGPGTRLTVL.

The chain carries TRBV7-3 and TRBJ1-1, with TRBD1 as a possible D gene (6 bases). Deletions cut 6 bases from V and 3 bases from J, with 11 bases between. The CDR3 is 13 residues long. Germline-derived CDR1 and CDR2 are SGHTA and FQGTGA. This CDR3 is CASSPAGDTEAFF. As DNA, the CDR3 is TGTGCCAGCAGTCCCGCAGGGGACACTGAAGCTTTCTTT.

The chain employs TRBV7-2 and TRBJ2-5, with 7 bases matching TRBD2. The CDR3 has 15 amino acids. V trimming: 2 bases; J trimming: 1 base; junction bases outside the gene matches: 4. CDR1 SGHTA and CDR2 FQGNSA come from the germline V gene. CDR3 protein: CASSLQRGLQETQYF. CDR3 nucleotide sequence: TGTGCCAGCAGCTTACAGCGGGGCCTCCAAGAGACCCAGTACTTC.

The V call is TRBV7-2, the J call TRBJ2-3; 10 positions agree with TRBD2. Germline trimming cut 3 bases from V and 0 bases from J; bases unmatched to any gene: 0. Germline CDR1 and CDR2: SGHTA and FQGNSA. The CDR3 is made up of 15 amino acids. DNA of the CDR3: TGTGCCAGCAGCTTTAGCGGGGGGAGCACAGATACGCAGTATTTT. This encodes CASSFSGGSTDTQYF. Supplemented by reference TRBV7-2 and TRBJ2-3, the full variable domain reads GAGVSQSPSNKVTEKGKDVELRCDPISGHTALYWYRQSLGQGLEFLIYFQGNSAPDKSGLPSDRFSAERTGGSVSTLTIQRTQQEDSAVYLCASSFSGGSTDTQYFGPGTRLTVL.

This clone was counted once. This chain's CDR3 is CASTQGQKSEAFF. The CDR3 DNA is TGTGCCAGCACCCAGGGACAGAAAAGTGAAGCTTTCTTT. The chain employs TRBV2 and TRBJ1-1; 7 bases fit TRBD1. V gave up 7 bases and J gave up 7 bases; unmatched junction bases: 9. Germline V gene sequence: CDR1 SNHLY, CDR2 FYNNEI. The CDR3 is 13 residues long.

This clone has a single count. The genes are TRBV2 and TRBJ1-2, with D tentatively TRBD1 (5 bases). V was cut by 5 bases and J by 8 bases, with 21 bases left in between. The CDR3 covers 15 residues. In germline, CDR1 is SNHLY, CDR2 FYNNEI. CDR3: CASSNDMGETGGYTF. CDR3 nucleotides: TGTGCCAGCAGTAACGACATGGGGGAGACTGGCGGCTACACCTTC. Filled out from reference TRBV2 and TRBJ1-2, the complete variable domain reads EPEVTQTPSHQVTQMGQEVILRCVPISNHLYFYWYRQILGQKVEFLVSFYNNEISEKSEIFDDQFSVERPDGSNFTLKIRSTKLEDSAMYFCASSNDMGETGGYTFGSGTRLTVV.

J is TRBJ2-1 and V is TRBV3-1 (or the pseudogene TRBV3-2); D gene uncertain. This CDR3 is 18 amino acids long. Germline V gene sequence: CDR1 LGHDT, CDR2 YNNKEL (reference sequence). V was clipped by 1 base and J by 3 bases, with 19 bases between them. Here the CDR3 DNA reads TGTGCCAGCAGCCAAGTCTCCATTGAGGTACACGGCTACAATGAGCAGTTCTTC. This translates into CASSQVSIEVHGYNEQFF.

The V gene is TRBV9, the J gene TRBJ2-1; 8 bases are a match to TRBD2. Germline CDR1 reads SGDLS; CDR2 reads YYNGEE. With 6 bases clipped from V and 5 bases from J, the junction kept 4 bases outside the gene matches. CDR3 length: 13 amino acids. CDR3 loop: CASTGGVDNEQFF. CDR3 nucleotides: TGTGCCAGCACCGGGGGGGTAGACAATGAGCAGTTCTTC.

This clone appeared a single time. The chain uses TRBV20-1 and TRBJ1-1; the D gene is possibly TRBD1 (5 bases). CDR3 size: 13 residues. The germline V and J ends were trimmed by 3 bases and 1 base, with 9 bases remaining between them. Germline V lookup: CDR1 DFQATT, CDR2 SNEGSKA (reference sequence). In nucleotides, the CDR3 is TGCAGTGCTAGTAAGGGGCGGAACACTGAAGCTTTCTTT. Its protein is CSASKGRNTEAFF.

The chain joins TRBV7-2 to TRBJ2-3; TRBD1 matches at 7 bases. The V and J ends lost 5 bases and 1 base, in that order; junction bases with no gene match: 6. Looked up from germline, CDR1 is SGHTA and CDR2 is FQGNSA. This CDR3 has 15 residues. The CDR3: CASSPDRIGTDTQYF. Written as DNA, the CDR3 is TGTGCCAGCAGCCCGGACAGGATTGGCACAGATACGCAGTATTTT.

This clone was observed a single time. The rearrangement joins TRBV5-1 to TRBJ2-2; 8 bases are shared with TRBD2. The CDR3 sequence is 15 residues long. The trim removed 0 bases at V and 6 bases at J, leaving 4 bases unmatched. From germline, CDR1 is SGHRS and CDR2 YFSETQ. CDR3 bases: TGCGCCAGCAGCTTGGACGGGGGGGCTCCCGGGGAGCTGTTTTTT. It encodes CASSLDGGAPGELFF.

The chain uses TRBV27 and TRBJ1-6; 8 bases fit TRBD1. The J segment lost 5 bases and the V segment lost 5 bases, leaving 8 bases of the junction unmatched. The CDR3 length is 16 residues. Germline V gene sequence: CDR1 MNHEY, CDR2 SMNVEV (reference sequence). CDR3 region: CASSPLTGVNNSPLHF. The CDR3 region has the DNA TGTGCCAGCAGTCCGCTGACAGGGGTAAATAATTCACCCCTCCACTTT.

The chain is built from TRBV5-1 and TRBJ2-7; D call uncertain. The germline V gene has CDR1 SGHRS and CDR2 YFSETQ. CDR3 size: 13 residues. V lost 2 bases and J lost 3, with 9 bases in between. Here the CDR3 reads CASSFDLFYEQYF. In nucleotides, the CDR3 is TGCGCCAGCAGCTTCGACCTATTCTACGAGCAGTACTTC.

The chain carries TRBV10-1 and TRBJ2-1; D is possibly TRBD1 (5 bases). The CDR3 is 13 residues long. The V and J ends lost 5 bases and 4 bases respectively, with 9 bases between them. Germline V gene sequence: CDR1 WNHNN, CDR2 SYGVQD (reference sequence). The CDR3 spells CASSQGFYNEQFF. The DNA of the CDR3 is TGCGCCAGCAGTCAGGGCTTTTACAATGAGCAGTTCTTC.

This clone was observed a few times. J is TRBJ2-5 and V is TRBV12-3 or TRBV12-4; no definite D call. The CDR3 sequence is 11 residues long. Trimming left V 1 base short and J 7 bases short, with 4 bases between. The CDR3 is CASSLEGTQYF. The DNA for the CDR3 is TGTGCCAGCAGTTTAGAAGGGACCCAGTACTTC.

The chain joins TRBV3-1 (or the pseudogene TRBV3-2) to TRBJ2-5, with 11 bases fitting TRBD2. Germline CDR1 is LGHDT and CDR2 is YNNKEL (reference sequence). The CDR3 sequence is 15 residues long. V shed 4 bases and J 4 bases; nucleotides not matched to a gene: 5. The CDR3 loop reads CASSLTSGSRETQYF. The CDR3 DNA is TGTGCCAGCAGCCTAACTAGCGGGAGTCGAGAGACCCAGTACTTC.

The CDR3 nucleotides are TGTGCCACCAGCAGAAAGCAGGGAGGTAGATACAATGAGCAGTTCTTC. It specifies CATSRKQGGRYNEQFF. V is TRBV15 and J is TRBJ2-1; TRBD2 might be the D (6 bases). The germline CDR1 and CDR2 sequences are LNHNV and YYDKDF (reference sequence). V lost 2 bases, J lost 4 bases, and 15 bases lay in between. This CDR3 contains 16 residues.

The genes are TRBV4-1 and TRBJ2-7, with 10 bases matching TRBD1. The germline V gene has CDR1 MGHRA and CDR2 YSYEKL. CDR3 length: 16 residues. Germline trimming cut 1 base from V and 3 bases from J; bases unmatched to any gene: 6. For the CDR3, the DNA is TGCGCCAGCAGCCAAGGACGGGGGACAGGGGACTACGAGCAGTACTTC. This sequence encodes CASSQGRGTGDYEQYF.

The J gene is TRBJ1-4, the V gene TRBV2, with D tentatively TRBD1 (5 bases). V was trimmed by 4 bases and J by 8 bases, leaving 14 bases between them. From germline, CDR1 is SNHLY and CDR2 FYNNEI. The CDR3 totals 14 residues. CDR3 DNA: TGTGCCAGCAGTGCTAGGGGAGGAGGGGAAAAACTGTTTTTT. Protein product: CASSARGGGEKLFF.

Here the CDR3 reads CASGAPVSYEQYF. CDR3 nucleotides: TGTGCCAGCGGGGCACCAGTCTCCTACGAGCAGTACTTC. The rearrangement links TRBV28 to TRBJ2-7; a weak D match, TRBD1 (5 bases). V lost 8 bases and J 0 bases, leaving 11 bases between the germline ends. Germline V gene sequence: CDR1 MDHEN, CDR2 SYDVKM. The CDR3 spans 13 residues.

The chain couples TRBV18 to TRBJ2-2; D may be TRBD1 or TRBD2 (5 bases each). The CDR3 runs 16 residues. Trimming shortened V by 2 bases and J by 1 base, and 11 bases separated the two germline ends. Germline V CDR1 and CDR2: KGHSH, LQKENI. This CDR3 is CASSPWDGKNTGELFF. The CDR3 DNA is TGTGCCAGCTCACCATGGGACGGGAAGAACACCGGGGAGCTGTTTTTT.

The genes are TRBV7-8 and TRBJ1-1; possible D gene TRBD1, 6 bases. Germline CDR1 and CDR2: SGHVS and FQNEAQ. The CDR3 sequence is 14 residues long. The ends were cut back, 3 bases at V and 1 base at J, with 9 bases in the middle. This CDR3 reads CASSLGGANTEAFF. The CDR3 nucleotides read TGTGCCAGCAGCTTGGGGGGGGCGAACACTGAAGCTTTCTTT.

This clone showed up just once. This chain connects TRBV4-3 to TRBJ1-2, with D perhaps matching TRBD1 (6 bases). Germline V CDR1 and CDR2: LGHNA, YSLEER. Trimming stripped 0 bases from V and 3 bases from J, with 17 bases between. The CDR3 loop spans 17 amino acids. CDR3 in amino acids: CASSQDRRDIAYYGYTF. CDR3 nucleotide sequence: TGCGCCAGCAGCCAAGATCGCCGGGACATCGCCTACTATGGCTACACCTTC.

The rearrangement links TRBV5-1 to TRBJ2-1; the match to TRBD2 covers 10 bases. Per germline, CDR1 SGHRS and CDR2 YFSETQ. The CDR3 consists of 14 residues. J lost 10 bases, V lost 10 bases, and 14 bases had no gene match. CDR3 nucleotides: TGCGCCGGGAGGGTAGCGGGAGGTCTGGGCGAGCAGTTCTTC. Translation gives CAGRVAGGLGEQFF.

J is TRBJ1-1 and V is TRBV18; possibly TRBD1 for D (5 bases). The V end was cut by 1 base, the J end by 5 bases, with 11 bases between. Germline CDR1 is KGHSH and CDR2 is LQKENI. The CDR3 consists of 14 residues. The CDR3 nucleotides read TGTGCCAGCTCACCACGAGGGGCTGGAACTGAAGCTTTCTTT. This sequence encodes CASSPRGAGTEAFF.

V usage is TRBV18 and J usage is TRBJ2-7; D is undetermined. CDR3 length equals 16 residues. Deletions cut 4 bases from V and 2 bases from J, with 18 bases between. Per germline, CDR1 KGHSH and CDR2 LQKENI. The CDR3 nucleotides read TGTGCCAGCTCACTTGCCCGGGCCCAAGGCCCCTACGAGCAGTACTTC. Translated, it gives CASSLARAQGPYEQYF.

This clone appeared once. The chain recombines TRBV4-1 with TRBJ2-7, with D possibly TRBD2 on 5 matching bases. Trimming cost V 1 base and J 3 bases, with 10 bases left between them. The CDR3 runs 14 residues. Germline V gives CDR1 MGHRA, CDR2 YSYEKL. The CDR3 sequence: CASSQGLALYEQYF. The CDR3 DNA reads as TGCGCCAGCAGCCAAGGCCTAGCCCTCTACGAGCAGTACTTC.

This chain links TRBV5-5 with TRBJ1-4, with D tentatively TRBD1 (5 bases). V was shortened by 4 bases and J by 7 bases, with 8 bases between the two germline ends. Germline assignment: CDR1 SGHKS and CDR2 YYEKEE (reference sequence). CDR3 size: 12 residues. DNA of the CDR3: TGTGCCAGCAGCAGGAGGGGTGAAAAACTGTTTTTT. It encodes CASSRRGEKLFF.